The 2 T cell receptor beta chains presented below share a single source sample, sequenced in a study of CD8 T cells in ankylosing spondylitis. General observations from the study: Blood from ankylosing spondylitis patients appeared to carry a characteristic roughly eight-variant TCR beta motif.

TCRdb re-derived calls from the 5' RACE reads in MiXCR, one entry per CDR3 protein. The table records about 220,000 distinct CDR3 sequences, approximately 20% of them present only once. Their antigens are not known. Material: blood, either unsorted or a sorted T cell fraction (not recorded which). The source of these receptors is a male donor with ankylosing spondylitis.

CDR3 nucleotide sequence: TGTGCCAGCAGGGGGTTACAGAGCCCTGAGCAGTTCTTC. Its translation is CASRGLQSPEQFF. The rearrangement links TRBV4-2 to TRBJ2-1; D remains unclear. The CDR3 contains 13 residues. Looked up from germline, CDR1 is LGHNA and CDR2 is YNFKEQ. V was trimmed by 6 bases and J by 9 bases, leaving 15 bases between them.

The rearrangement joins TRBV6-5 to TRBJ1-1; D is uncertain. V was shortened by 2 bases and J by 6 bases, with 10 bases between the two germline ends. The CDR3 contains 13 residues. Germline lookup yields CDR1 MNHEY and CDR2 SVGAGI. The CDR3 is CASSYGDHAEAFF. The CDR3 DNA reads as TGTGCCAGCAGTTACGGTGACCATGCTGAAGCTTTCTTT.